This TCR beta chain comes out of a study of T cells in localized non-small cell lung cancer. Sequencing was performed with immunoSEQ multiplex PCR; in TCRdb, only in-frame clones are kept and a portion is missing. The profile shows about 34,000 clones, almost 90% of them singletons. Regarding the study as a whole: Maximal T cell clonality occurred in uninvolved adjacent lung, with tumor ranking below it. Higher T cell density in the blood was associated with longer overall survival, whereas higher adjacent-lung clonality associated with shorter survival.

Germline-derived CDR1 and CDR2 are SEHNR and FQNEAQ (reference sequence). This CDR3 has 15 amino acids. V dropped 5 bases and J dropped 5 bases, with 18 bases sitting between them. About this clone: Its antigen is not identified.

V gene TRBV7-9 combines with J gene TRBJ2-5; D might be TRBD1 or TRBD2, each matching 5 bases. Here the sequenced sample was peripheral blood, taken before any cancer treatment. This TCR came from a woman aged 40-69 years with stage I lung adenocarcinoma. In DNA form, the CDR3 reads TGTGCCAGCAGCCCCTACCGAGGGGCAGGGGAGACCCAGTACTTC. It encodes CASSPYRGAGETQYF.